These 4 T cell receptor beta chains were all obtained from the same sample, sequenced in a study of cytomegalovirus exposure and HLA in healthy donors. The PCR used 60 Vbeta and 13 Jbeta primers. Method: immunoSEQ multiplex PCR; TCRdb's copy keeps in-frame clones and lacks some. The table records about 150,000 clones, over 75% of them present only once. The sample taken for sequencing was PBMCs. These receptor sequences come from a man aged 50-59 years in good health and CMV-seropositive.

This chain joins TRBV9 and TRBJ2-3, with a possible D match to TRBD1 (5 bases). The germline CDR1 and CDR2 sequences are SGDLS and YYNGEE. Trimming removed 3 bases at V and 5 bases at J, with 16 bases between. The CDR3 covers 15 residues. CDR3 coding DNA: TGTGCCAGCAGCGCCCTGAATGGGGCCGGAGATACGCAGTATTTT. Translated, it gives CASSALNGAGDTQYF.

This chain connects TRBV4-1 to TRBJ2-1; TRBD2 matches at 9 bases. The V and J ends lost 1 base and 9 bases, in that order; junction bases with no gene match: 13. This CDR3 contains 17 residues. CDR1 and CDR2 (germline): MGHRA, YSYEKL. CDR3 coding DNA: TGCGCCAGCAGCCAAGCCAAAGCGGGAGGTACCGACGGTGAGCAGTTCTTC. Translating gives CASSQAKAGGTDGEQFF.

The gene calls are TRBV7-2 and TRBJ2-3, with 10 bases identical to TRBD2. The ends lost 5 bases at V and 6 bases at J; junction bases unmatched: 5. From germline, CDR1 is SGHTA and CDR2 FQGNSA. This CDR3 region has 14 residues. CDR3 region: CASSLSGGPDTQYF. Here the CDR3 DNA reads TGTGCCAGCAGCCTTAGCGGGGGGCCCGATACGCAGTATTTT. The full variable domain, with the rest looked up from reference TRBV7-2 and TRBJ2-3, is GAGVSQSPSNKVTEKGKDVELRCDPISGHTALYWYRQSLGQGLEFLIYFQGNSAPDKSGLPSDRFSAERTGGSVSTLTIQRTQQEDSAVYLCASSLSGGPDTQYFGPGTRLTVL.

This chain links TRBV5-1 with TRBJ2-1; D is possibly TRBD2 (6 bases). This CDR3 spans 16 amino acids. V was clipped by 4 bases and J by 0 bases, with 14 bases between them. Germline values: CDR1 SGHRS, CDR2 YFSETQ. The CDR3 coding sequence is TGCGCCAGCAGCCTGGGACTGCAGAGCTCCTACAATGAGCAGTTCTTC. The encoded protein is CASSLGLQSSYNEQFF.